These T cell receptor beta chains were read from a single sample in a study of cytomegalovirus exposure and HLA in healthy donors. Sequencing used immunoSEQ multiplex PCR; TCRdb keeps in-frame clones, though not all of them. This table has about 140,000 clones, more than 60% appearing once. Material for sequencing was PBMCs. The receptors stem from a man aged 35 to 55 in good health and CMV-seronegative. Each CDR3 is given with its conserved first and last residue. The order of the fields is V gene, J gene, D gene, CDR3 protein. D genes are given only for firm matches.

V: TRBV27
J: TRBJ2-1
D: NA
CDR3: CATNKEGALRGEQFF

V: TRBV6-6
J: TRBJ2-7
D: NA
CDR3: CASSWTPGVGSYEQYF

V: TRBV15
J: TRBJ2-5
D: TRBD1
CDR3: CATRGTGEETQYF

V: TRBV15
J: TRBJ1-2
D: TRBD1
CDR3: CATSSLSDRIYGYTF

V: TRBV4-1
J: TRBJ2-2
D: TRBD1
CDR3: CASRGTGAGELFF

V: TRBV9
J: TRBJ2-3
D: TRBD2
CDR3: CASSPRSGGALDTQYF

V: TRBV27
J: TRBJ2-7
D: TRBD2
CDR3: CASSLGLVNEQYF

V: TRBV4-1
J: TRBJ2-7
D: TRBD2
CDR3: CASSPLAGGTWEQYF

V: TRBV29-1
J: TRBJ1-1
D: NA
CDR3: CSVTRGNTEAFF

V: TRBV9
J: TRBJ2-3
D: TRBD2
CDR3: CASSSHGTSGGITDTQYF

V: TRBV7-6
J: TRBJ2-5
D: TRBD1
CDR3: CASSRDSQETQYF

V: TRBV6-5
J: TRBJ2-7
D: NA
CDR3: CASEDSPSSYEQYF

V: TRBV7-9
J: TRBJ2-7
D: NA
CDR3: CASSFREEQYF

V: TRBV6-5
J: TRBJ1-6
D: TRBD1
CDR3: CASSNGGTVSPPLHF

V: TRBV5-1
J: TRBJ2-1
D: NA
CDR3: CASSEPGYNEQFF

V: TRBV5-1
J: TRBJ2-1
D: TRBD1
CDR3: CAPRVWPGQEPYNEQFF

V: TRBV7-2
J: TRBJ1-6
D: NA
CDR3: CASSSEFGSGSYNSPLHF

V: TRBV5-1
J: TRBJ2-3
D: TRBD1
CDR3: CASSLGQGADTQYF

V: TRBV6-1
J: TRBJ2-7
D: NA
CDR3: CATEGPQVGYEQYF

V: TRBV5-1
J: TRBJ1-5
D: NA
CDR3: CASSLQVGEQPQHF

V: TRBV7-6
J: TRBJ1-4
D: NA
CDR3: CASSLEQGMIAEKLFF

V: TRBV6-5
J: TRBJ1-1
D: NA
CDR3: CASRGPGATEAFF

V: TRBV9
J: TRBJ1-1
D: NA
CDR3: CASSPQYMNTEAFF

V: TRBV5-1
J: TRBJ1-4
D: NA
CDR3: CASSLGENEKLFF

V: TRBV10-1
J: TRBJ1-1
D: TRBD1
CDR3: CASSGTGGSNTEAFF

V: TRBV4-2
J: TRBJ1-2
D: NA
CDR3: CASSQGGGTGYTF

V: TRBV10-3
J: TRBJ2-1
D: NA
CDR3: CAIGNRNQRGHEQFF

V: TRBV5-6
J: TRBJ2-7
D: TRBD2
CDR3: CASSTGGKEYF

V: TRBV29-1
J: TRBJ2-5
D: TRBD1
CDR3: CSVARGQQETQYF

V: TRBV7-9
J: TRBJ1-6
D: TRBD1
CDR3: CASRQGAAYNSPLHF

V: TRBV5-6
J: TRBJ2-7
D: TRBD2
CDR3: CASRLAGSSYEQYF

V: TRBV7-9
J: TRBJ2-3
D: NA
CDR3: CASSPRGTDTQYF